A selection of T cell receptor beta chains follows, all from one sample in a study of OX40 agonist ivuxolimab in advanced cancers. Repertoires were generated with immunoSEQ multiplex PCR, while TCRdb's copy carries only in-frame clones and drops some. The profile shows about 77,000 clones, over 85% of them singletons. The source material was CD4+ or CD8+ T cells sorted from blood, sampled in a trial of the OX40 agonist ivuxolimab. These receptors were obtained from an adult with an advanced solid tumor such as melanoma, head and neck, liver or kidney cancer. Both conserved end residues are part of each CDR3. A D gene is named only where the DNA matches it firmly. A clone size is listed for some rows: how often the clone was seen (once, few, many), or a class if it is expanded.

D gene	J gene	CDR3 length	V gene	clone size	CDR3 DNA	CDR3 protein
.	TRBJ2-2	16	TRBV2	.	TGTGCCAGCAGTGCCCATGGGGGTCGTGTCACCGGGGAGCTGTTTTTT	CASSAHGGRVTGELFF
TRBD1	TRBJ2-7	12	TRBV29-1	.	TGCAGCGTCGACACAGGGGGAATATTGCAGTACTTC	CSVDTGGILQYF
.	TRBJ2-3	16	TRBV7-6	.	TGTGCCAGCAGCTTAGAGTCCCCCCATGTCACAGATACGCAGTATTTT	CASSLESPHVTDTQYF
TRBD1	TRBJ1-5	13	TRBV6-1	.	TGTGCCAGCAGTGTACAGGGGATGCAGCCCCAGCATTTT	CASSVQGMQPQHF
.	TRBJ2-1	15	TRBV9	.	TGTGCCTCCCGGAGGGGGCCGGAGTCCTACAATGAGCAGTTCTTC	CASRRGPESYNEQFF
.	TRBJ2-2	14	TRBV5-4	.	TGTGCCAGCAGCTTGGGACTACTGACCGGGGAGCTGTTTTTT	CASSLGLLTGELFF
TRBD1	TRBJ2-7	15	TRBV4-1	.	TGCGCCAGCAGCCAAACACCGGACAGGGGAGGCGAGCAGTACTTC	CASSQTPDRGGEQYF
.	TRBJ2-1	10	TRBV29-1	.	TGCAGCGTTGAGCTCTATTCGGTGTTCTTC	CSVELYSVFF
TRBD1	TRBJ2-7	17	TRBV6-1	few	TGTGCCAGCAGTGAAGGGAGACCGGGACAGGACTTCTACGAGCAGTACTTC	CASSEGRPGQDFYEQYF
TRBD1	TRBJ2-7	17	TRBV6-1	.	TGTGCCAGCAGTGAAAGGGAAGGACAGGATATCTACTACGAGCAGTACTTC	CASSEREGQDIYYEQYF
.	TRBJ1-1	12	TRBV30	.	TGTGCCTGGAGTCTGGGTGGCACTGAAGCTTTCTTT	CAWSLGGTEAFF
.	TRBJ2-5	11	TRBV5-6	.	TGTGCCAGCAGCTTAGAAGAGACCCAGTACTTC	CASSLEETQYF
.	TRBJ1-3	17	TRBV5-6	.	TGTGCCAGCAGCGCCTCGCTATTTAAGAGCTCTGGAAACACCATATATTTT	CASSASLFKSSGNTIYF
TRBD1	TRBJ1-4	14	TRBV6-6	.	TGTGCCAGCAGTAGACAGGGCCAGAATGAAAAACTGTTTTTT	CASSRQGQNEKLFF
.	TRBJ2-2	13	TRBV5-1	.	TGCGCCAGCAGCTTTCCGAACACCGGGGAGCTGTTTTTT	CASSFPNTGELFF
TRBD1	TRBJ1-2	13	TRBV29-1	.	TGCAGCGTTCTGACAGGGGCTAACTATGGCTACACCTTC	CSVLTGANYGYTF
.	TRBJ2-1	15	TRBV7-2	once	TGTGCCAGCAGCTTCCGGGAAAGCTCCTACAATGAGCAGTTCTTC	CASSFRESSYNEQFF
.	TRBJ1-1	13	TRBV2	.	TGTGCCAGCAGTGTAGGGGAGAACACTGAAGCTTTCTTT	CASSVGENTEAFF
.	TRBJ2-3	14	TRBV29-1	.	TGCAGCGTGCGGGACCCCTGGAGTGCAGATACGCAGTATTTT	CSVRDPWSADTQYF
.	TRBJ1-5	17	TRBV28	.	TGTGCCAGCAGTTTCCCCTCGTCCAGGGAAAACAATCAGCCCCAGCATTTT	CASSFPSSRENNQPQHF
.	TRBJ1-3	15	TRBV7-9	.	TGTGCCAGCAGTTCGCCGCGACTCTCTGGAAACACCATATATTTT	CASSSPRLSGNTIYF
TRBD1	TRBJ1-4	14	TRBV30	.	TGTGCCTGGAGTTTGGAGACAGGGTCTCCAAAACTGTTTTTT	CAWSLETGSPKLFF
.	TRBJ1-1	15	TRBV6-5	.	TGTGCCAGCAGGCCTACTATCTCGAGCAACACTGAAGCTTTCTTT	CASRPTISSNTEAFF
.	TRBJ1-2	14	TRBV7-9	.	TGTGCCAGCAGTCGGGGCGGGGAGCTGTATGGCTACACCTTC	CASSRGGELYGYTF
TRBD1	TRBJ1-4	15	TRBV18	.	TGTGCCAGCTCGCCAAGACAGGGGACCGATGAAAAACTGTTTTTT	CASSPRQGTDEKLFF
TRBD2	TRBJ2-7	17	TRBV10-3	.	TGTGCCATCAGTGAGTATGAGCTAGCGGGAGGCTACGTAGAGCAGTACTTC	CAISEYELAGGYVEQYF
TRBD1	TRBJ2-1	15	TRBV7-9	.	TGTGCCAGCAGCCGTGACAGGGGGGCCTACAATGAGCAGTTCTTC	CASSRDRGAYNEQFF
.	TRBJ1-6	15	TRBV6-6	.	TGTGCCAGCAGTCGCCGACGGGAACTCCGTTCACCCCTCCACTTT	CASSRRRELRSPLHF
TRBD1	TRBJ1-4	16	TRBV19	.	TGTGCGAGCCGGACGGACAGGGCGGCAACTAATGAAAAACTGTTTTTT	CASRTDRAATNEKLFF
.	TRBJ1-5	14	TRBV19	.	TGTGCCAGTAGAGAGGGGCGGGTCAATCAGCCCCAGCATTTT	CASREGRVNQPQHF
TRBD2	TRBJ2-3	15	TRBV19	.	TGTGCCAGTAGTTTACTAGCGGGGGGGACAGATACGCAGTATTTT	CASSLLAGGTDTQYF
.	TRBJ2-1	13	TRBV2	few	TGTGCCAGCAGTGAAGGTGGGGGCCTTGAGCAGTTCTTC	CASSEGGGLEQFF
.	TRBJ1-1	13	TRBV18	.	TGTGCCAGCTCACCCACAGAGAACACTGAAGCTTTCTTT	CASSPTENTEAFF
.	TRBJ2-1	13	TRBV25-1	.	TGTGCCAGCAGGCAGGCAGGGTGGAATGAGCAGTTCTTC	CASRQAGWNEQFF
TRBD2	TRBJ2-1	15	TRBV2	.	TGTGCCAGCGCCCGAGGGGTAGCGGGGGTCAATGAGCAGTTCTTC	CASARGVAGVNEQFF
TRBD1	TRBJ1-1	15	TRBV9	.	TGTGCCAGCGGCGGGACAGGGTCACCGAGAACTGAAGCTTTCTTT	CASGGTGSPRTEAFF
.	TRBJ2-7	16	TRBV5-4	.	TGTGCCAGCAGCCGCAATGGACAGAAGACGGGGGACGAGCAGTACTTC	CASSRNGQKTGDEQYF
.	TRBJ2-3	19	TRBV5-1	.	TGCGCCAGCAGCTTTAGGGGACCCGGACAGCCCTATAGCACAGATACGCAGTATTTT	CASSFRGPGQPYSTDTQYF